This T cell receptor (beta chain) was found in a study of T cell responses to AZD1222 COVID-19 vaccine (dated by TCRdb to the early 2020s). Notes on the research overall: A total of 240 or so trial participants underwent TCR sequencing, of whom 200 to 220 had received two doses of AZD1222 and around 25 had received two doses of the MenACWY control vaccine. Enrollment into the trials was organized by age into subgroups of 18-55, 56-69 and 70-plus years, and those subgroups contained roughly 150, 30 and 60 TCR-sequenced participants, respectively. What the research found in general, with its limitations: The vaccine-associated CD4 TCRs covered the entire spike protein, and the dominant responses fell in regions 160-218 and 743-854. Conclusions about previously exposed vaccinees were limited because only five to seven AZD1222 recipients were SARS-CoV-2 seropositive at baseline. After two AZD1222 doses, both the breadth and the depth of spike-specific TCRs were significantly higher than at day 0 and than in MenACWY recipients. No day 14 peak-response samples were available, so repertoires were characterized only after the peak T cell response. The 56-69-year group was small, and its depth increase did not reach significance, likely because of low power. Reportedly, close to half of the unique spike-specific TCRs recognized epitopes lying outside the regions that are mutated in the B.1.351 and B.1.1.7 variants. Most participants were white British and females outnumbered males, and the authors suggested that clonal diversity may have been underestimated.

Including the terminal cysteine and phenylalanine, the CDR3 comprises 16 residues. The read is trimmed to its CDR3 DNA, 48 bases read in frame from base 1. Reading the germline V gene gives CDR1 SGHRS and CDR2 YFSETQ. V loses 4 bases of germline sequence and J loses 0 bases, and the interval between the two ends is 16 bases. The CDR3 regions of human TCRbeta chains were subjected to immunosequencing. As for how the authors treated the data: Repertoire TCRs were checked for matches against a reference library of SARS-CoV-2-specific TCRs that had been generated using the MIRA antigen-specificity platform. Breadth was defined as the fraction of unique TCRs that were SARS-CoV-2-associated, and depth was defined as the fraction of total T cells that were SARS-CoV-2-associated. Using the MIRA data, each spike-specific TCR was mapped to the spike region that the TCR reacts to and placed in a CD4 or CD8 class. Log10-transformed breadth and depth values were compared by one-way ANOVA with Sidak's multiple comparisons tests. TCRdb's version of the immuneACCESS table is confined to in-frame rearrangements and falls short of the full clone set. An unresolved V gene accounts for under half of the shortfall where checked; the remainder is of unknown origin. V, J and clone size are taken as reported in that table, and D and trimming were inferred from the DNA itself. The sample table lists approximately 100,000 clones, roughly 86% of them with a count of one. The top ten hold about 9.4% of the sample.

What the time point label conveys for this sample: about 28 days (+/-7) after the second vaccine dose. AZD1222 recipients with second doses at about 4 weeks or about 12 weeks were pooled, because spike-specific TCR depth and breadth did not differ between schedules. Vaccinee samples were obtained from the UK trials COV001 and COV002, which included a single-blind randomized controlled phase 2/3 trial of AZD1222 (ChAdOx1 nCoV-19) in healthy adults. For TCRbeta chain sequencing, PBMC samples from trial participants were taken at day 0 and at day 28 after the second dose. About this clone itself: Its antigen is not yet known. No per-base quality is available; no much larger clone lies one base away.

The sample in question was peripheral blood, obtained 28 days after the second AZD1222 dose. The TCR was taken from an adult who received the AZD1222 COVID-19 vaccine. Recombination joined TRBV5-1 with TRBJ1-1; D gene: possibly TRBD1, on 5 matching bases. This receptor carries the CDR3 CASSAGLGPMNTEAFF. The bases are TGCGCCAGCAGCGCGGGACTGGGACCCATGAACACTGAAGCTTTCTTT.